Below, 2 T cell receptor beta chains from the same sample are listed, as sequenced in a study of identical twins. TCRdb reprocessed the 5' RACE reads with MiXCR, giving one entry per CDR3 protein. The sample holds some 590,000 distinct CDR3 sequences, 7.5% to 10% seen once. A further study also used this sample, focusing on yellow fever vaccine responses in identical twins.

Material: PBMCs. The receptors here all came from a woman between 18 and 29 years old in good health.

The chain couples TRBV20-1 to TRBJ2-2, with D unresolved. CDR3 length: 14 residues. Per the germline V gene, CDR1 is DFQATT and CDR2 is SNEGSKA (reference sequence). CDR3 DNA sequence: TGCAGCGCCATCCGGGCTGCGAACACCGGGGAGCTGTTTTTT. Protein: CSAIRAANTGELFF.

The chain has TRBV6-2 or TRBV6-3 and TRBJ2-2; tentatively, D is TRBD1 (5 bases). The CDR3 totals 13 residues. CDR1 is MNHEY, CDR2 SVGEGT, per germline. CDR3 protein: CASGRAETGELFF. As DNA, the CDR3 is TGTGCGTCGGGCAGGGCAGAAACCGGGGAGCTGTTTTTT.